The rows below give T cell receptor beta chains drawn from one sample of a study of tumor-infiltrating lymphocytes in glioblastoma multiforme. TCRdb reanalysed the multiplex PCR reads using MiXCR and keeps one entry per CDR3 protein. The table shows 10,000 to 15,000 distinct CDR3 sequences, with 64% occurring only once. Sequencing used brain tumor tissue. All receptors come from a male donor with glioblastoma. Each CDR3 is given with its conserved first and last residue. Each record gives: clone size, V gene, D gene, J gene, CDR3 DNA, CDR3 protein. The D gene is left open where the match is weak. A row's size may be missing; if present it is once, few, many or a size class.

clone_size: .; v_call: TRBV6-5; d_call: .; j_call: TRBJ2-7; cdr3_nt: TGTGCCAGCAGTTATGTACAGGGTCACGACGATCAGTACTTC; cdr3_aa: CASSYVQGHDDQYF
clone_size: .; v_call: TRBV11-2; d_call: .; j_call: TRBJ2-1; cdr3_nt: TGTGCCAGCAGCTTAGATTGTGTGAATGAGCAGTTCTTC; cdr3_aa: CASSLDCVNEQFF
clone_size: .; v_call: TRBV11-3; d_call: .; j_call: TRBJ2-1; cdr3_nt: TGCGCAAGCAGCTCGAGGGGGGAGGGTGGGCAGTTCTTC; cdr3_aa: CASSSRGEGGQFF
clone_size: .; v_call: TRBV20-1; d_call: .; j_call: TRBJ2-7; cdr3_nt: TGCAGTGCGAGGGACACCTACGAGCAGAGCTTC; cdr3_aa: CSARDTYEQSF
clone_size: once; v_call: TRBV4-2; d_call: TRBD1; j_call: TRBJ1-6; cdr3_nt: TGTGCCAGCAGCCATTATACAGGGGTGCCACCCCTCCACTTT; cdr3_aa: CASSHYTGVPPLHF
clone_size: .; v_call: TRBV29-1; d_call: TRBD1; j_call: TRBJ1-2; cdr3_nt: TGCAGTGCTGGCCCGGGACAGGGGAGGTATGGCTACACCTTC; cdr3_aa: CSAGPGQGRYGYTF
clone_size: .; v_call: TRBV11-2; d_call: TRBD2; j_call: TRBJ2-2; cdr3_nt: TGTGCCAACATCCCCTCATTCGGCCAAGGGCTAGCGGTAAACGCCGGGGAGCTGTTTTTT; cdr3_aa: CANIPSFGQGLAVNAGELFF
clone_size: .; v_call: TRBV6-1; d_call: .; j_call: TRBJ2-3; cdr3_nt: TGTGCCAGCAGTGAATGGAGGGGAAAAGGCACAGATACGCAATATTTT; cdr3_aa: CASSEWRGKGTDTQYF
clone_size: once; v_call: TRBV10-3; d_call: TRBD1; j_call: TRBJ2-7; cdr3_nt: TGTGCCACCGGGGACAGGGGATCGGCCTACGAGCAGTACTTC; cdr3_aa: CATGDRGSAYEQYF
clone_size: .; v_call: TRBV11-1; d_call: .; j_call: TRBJ2-6; cdr3_nt: TGTGCCAGCAGCCCCCGTTCAGGGTCTGGGGCCAACGTCCTGACTTTC; cdr3_aa: CASSPRSGSGANVLTF
clone_size: once; v_call: TRBV6-6; d_call: .; j_call: TRBJ2-3; cdr3_nt: TGTGCCAGCAGTTATCGACAGGACACGTCGGATAAGCAGTATTTT; cdr3_aa: CASSYRQDTSDKQYF
clone_size: medium-sized; v_call: TRBV28; d_call: TRBD1; j_call: TRBJ1-2; cdr3_nt: TGTGCCAGCAGCTCAGGACAGGTCTATGGCTACACCTTC; cdr3_aa: CASSSGQVYGYTF
clone_size: .; v_call: TRBV6-1; d_call: TRBD2; j_call: TRBJ2-7; cdr3_nt: TGTACCAGCAGTGCTGAGACTAGCGGGAGTTACGAGCAGTACTTC; cdr3_aa: CTSSAETSGSYEQYF
clone_size: .; v_call: TRBV6-2/TRBV6-3; d_call: .; j_call: TRBJ2-1; cdr3_nt: TGTGCCAGCAGTGCTTCTAATGAGCAGTTCTTC; cdr3_aa: CASSASNEQFF
clone_size: .; v_call: TRBV20-1; d_call: TRBD1; j_call: TRBJ2-1; cdr3_nt: TGCAGTGCCAAGGACAGGCGAGTCTACAATGAGCAGTTCTTC; cdr3_aa: CSAKDRRVYNEQFF
clone_size: .; v_call: TRBV19; d_call: TRBD2; j_call: TRBJ2-3; cdr3_nt: TGTGCCGTCGGCGGGAGGACCACAGATACGCAGTATTTT; cdr3_aa: CAVGGRTTDTQYF
clone_size: few; v_call: TRBV29-1; d_call: .; j_call: TRBJ1-1; cdr3_nt: TGCAGCGTTGAACATTCCAGCAACACTGAAGCTTTCTTT; cdr3_aa: CSVEHSSNTEAFF
clone_size: .; v_call: TRBV11-2; d_call: TRBD1; j_call: TRBJ2-1; cdr3_nt: TGTGCCAGCAGCTCCGACAGGGCCTACAATGAGCAGTTCTTC; cdr3_aa: CASSSDRAYNEQFF
clone_size: once; v_call: TRBV7-9; d_call: .; j_call: TRBJ2-1; cdr3_nt: TGTGCCAGCAGCTTAGAACTCTCTGAGCAGTTCTTC; cdr3_aa: CASSLELSEQFF
clone_size: .; v_call: TRBV11-2; d_call: .; j_call: TRBJ2-5; cdr3_nt: TGTGCCGGCAGTTCCCCCGCCGGGGCTGGGGAGACCCAGTACTTC; cdr3_aa: CAGSSPAGAGETQYF
clone_size: .; v_call: TRBV28; d_call: .; j_call: TRBJ2-1; cdr3_nt: TGTGCCAGCAATATAACTGGACAGATCTACAATGAGCAGTTCTTC; cdr3_aa: CASNITGQIYNEQFF
clone_size: few; v_call: TRBV10-3; d_call: TRBD2; j_call: TRBJ2-1; cdr3_nt: TGTGCTGCCTACCCGGGACTAGCAGCGGATGAGCAGTTCTTC; cdr3_aa: CAAYPGLAADEQFF
clone_size: .; v_call: TRBV20-1; d_call: TRBD2; j_call: TRBJ2-7; cdr3_nt: TGCAGTGCTAGAGATGATCGTCGGTCTAGCGGGAGTACCGAGCAGTACTTC; cdr3_aa: CSARDDRRSSGSTEQYF
clone_size: many; v_call: TRBV5-1; d_call: .; j_call: TRBJ2-5; cdr3_nt: TGCGCCAGCAGCCCGCGTCCGGACTATCAGACCCAGTACTTC; cdr3_aa: CASSPRPDYQTQYF
clone_size: .; v_call: TRBV29-1; d_call: TRBD1; j_call: TRBJ1-6; cdr3_nt: TGCAACGTTGCCAGGGACAGAGAAACACCCCTCCACTTC; cdr3_aa: CNVARDRETPLHF
clone_size: .; v_call: TRBV29-1; d_call: .; j_call: TRBJ1-1; cdr3_nt: TGCAGCGTTGAAGACGGACAGAAGAACACTGAAGCTTTCTTT; cdr3_aa: CSVEDGQKNTEAFF
clone_size: medium-sized; v_call: TRBV10-1; d_call: TRBD1; j_call: TRBJ2-7; cdr3_nt: TGCGCCAGCAGTAACACAGGGGGCGATAGGGACGAGCAGTACTTC; cdr3_aa: CASSNTGGDRDEQYF
clone_size: .; v_call: TRBV20-1; d_call: .; j_call: TRBJ1-5; cdr3_nt: TGCAGTGCTAGAGGGGAGGGAGGCAATCAGCCCCAGCATTTT; cdr3_aa: CSARGEGGNQPQHF
clone_size: .; v_call: TRBV11-2; d_call: .; j_call: TRBJ2-1; cdr3_nt: TGTGCCAGCAGCCATCAGGGCGGCAATGAGCAGTTCTTC; cdr3_aa: CASSHQGGNEQFF
clone_size: .; v_call: TRBV4-1; d_call: .; j_call: TRBJ2-7; cdr3_nt: TGCTCCAGCAGCTTAGGGCCAGGAGGGTACGAGCAGTACTTC; cdr3_aa: CSSSLGPGGYEQYF
clone_size: .; v_call: TRBV11-1; d_call: .; j_call: TRBJ1-1; cdr3_nt: TGTGCCAGCAGCTTAGGGACAGCCTATGAAGCTTTCTTT; cdr3_aa: CASSLGTAYEAFF
clone_size: medium-sized; v_call: TRBV6-6; d_call: TRBD2; j_call: TRBJ2-1; cdr3_nt: TGTGCCAGCAGTTACCAGACTAGCGGGGAGGGCTTAAGCTCCTACAATGAGCAGTTCTTC; cdr3_aa: CASSYQTSGEGLSSYNEQFF
clone_size: .; v_call: TRBV11-2; d_call: .; j_call: TRBJ2-7; cdr3_nt: TGTGCCAGCAGCTTAGTAGAGTTCTCCGAGCAGTACTTC; cdr3_aa: CASSLVEFSEQYF
clone_size: once; v_call: TRBV5-6; d_call: TRBD2; j_call: TRBJ2-1; cdr3_nt: TGTGCTAGCAGTTGGACTAGCGGGAACCAACACAATGAGCAGTTCTTC; cdr3_aa: CASSWTSGNQHNEQFF
clone_size: many; v_call: TRBV6-1; d_call: .; j_call: TRBJ1-1; cdr3_nt: TGTGCCAGCACCCTGGACGGGAACACTGAAGCTTTCTTT; cdr3_aa: CASTLDGNTEAFF
clone_size: medium-sized; v_call: TRBV6-2/TRBV6-3; d_call: TRBD2; j_call: TRBJ2-1; cdr3_nt: TGTGCCAGCAGCGGACTAGCGGGAGTAGGCTACAATGAGCAGTTCTTC; cdr3_aa: CASSGLAGVGYNEQFF
clone_size: few; v_call: TRBV29-1; d_call: .; j_call: TRBJ2-3; cdr3_nt: TGCAGCGTTGTGCAGCATACGCAGTATTTT; cdr3_aa: CSVVQHTQYF
clone_size: .; v_call: TRBV20-1; d_call: TRBD1; j_call: TRBJ2-4; cdr3_nt: TGCAGTGCTAGAGACCCGGACAGGGGGATTCGGAAAGCCAGAAACATTAAGTATTTC; cdr3_aa: CSARDPDRGIRKARNIKYF
clone_size: .; v_call: TRBV11-1; d_call: .; j_call: TRBJ1-1; cdr3_nt: TGTGCCAGCAGCTTGGGTCGGGGGGAAACTGAAGCTTTCTTT; cdr3_aa: CASSLGRGETEAFF
clone_size: many; v_call: TRBV7-3; d_call: TRBD2; j_call: TRBJ2-3; cdr3_nt: TGTGCCAGCAGCCTCGGGACTAGCGGGAGAGGTACGCAGTATTTT; cdr3_aa: CASSLGTSGRGTQYF
clone_size: .; v_call: TRBV20-1; d_call: TRBD2; j_call: TRBJ2-5; cdr3_nt: TGCATTGCTAAGCGGGGACTGACCCAAGGGACCCAGTACTTC; cdr3_aa: CIAKRGLTQGTQYF